This T cell receptor (beta chain) stems from a study of T cell changes during pregnancy in multiple sclerosis. Measured with immunoSEQ multiplex PCR; TCRdb has only the in-frame clones, and not every one. Seen here are over 10,000 clones, roughly 88% observed once, and the top ten hold 7% to 9%. This CDR3 is 13 amino acids long. The ends were cut back, 1 base at V and 4 bases at J, with 7 bases in the middle. Germline CDR1 LGHNT, CDR2 FRNRAP. The rearrangement links TRBV12-5 to TRBJ1-1; D is ambiguous. Sequenced material: CD8+ T cells from peripheral blood mononuclear cells, taken in the second trimester of pregnancy. The TCR sequence derives from a female donor in good health, enrolled as a control in a pregnancy study. The CDR3 nucleotides are TGTGCTAGTGGTTTGGGACGGAGCACTGAAGCTTTCTTT. It yields the protein CASGLGRSTEAFF.